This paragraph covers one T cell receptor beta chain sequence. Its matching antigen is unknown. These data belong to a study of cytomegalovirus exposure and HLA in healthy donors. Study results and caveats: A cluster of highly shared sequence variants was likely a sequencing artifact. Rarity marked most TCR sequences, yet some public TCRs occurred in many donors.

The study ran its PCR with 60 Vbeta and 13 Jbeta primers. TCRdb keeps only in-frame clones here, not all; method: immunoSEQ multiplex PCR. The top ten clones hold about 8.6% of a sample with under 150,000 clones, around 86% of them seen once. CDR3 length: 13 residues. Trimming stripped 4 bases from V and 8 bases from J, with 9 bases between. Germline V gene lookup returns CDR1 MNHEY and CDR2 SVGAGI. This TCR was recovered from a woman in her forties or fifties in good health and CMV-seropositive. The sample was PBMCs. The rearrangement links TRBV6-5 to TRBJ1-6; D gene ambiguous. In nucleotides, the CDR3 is TGTGCCAGCAGTTTGAAACTAGATTCACCCCTCCACTTT. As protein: CASSLKLDSPLHF.